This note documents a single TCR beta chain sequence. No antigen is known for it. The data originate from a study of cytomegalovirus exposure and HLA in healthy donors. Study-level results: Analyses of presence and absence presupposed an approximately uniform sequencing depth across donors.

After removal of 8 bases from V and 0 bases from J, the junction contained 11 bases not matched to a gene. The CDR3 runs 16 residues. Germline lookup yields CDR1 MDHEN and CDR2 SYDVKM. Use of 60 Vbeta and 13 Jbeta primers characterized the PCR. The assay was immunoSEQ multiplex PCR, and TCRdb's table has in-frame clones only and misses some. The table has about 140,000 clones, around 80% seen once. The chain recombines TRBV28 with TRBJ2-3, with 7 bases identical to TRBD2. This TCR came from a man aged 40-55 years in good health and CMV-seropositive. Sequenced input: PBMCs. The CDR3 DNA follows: TGTGCCAGCGGGGGAGAAGCGGGACTAAGCACAGATACGCAGTATTTT. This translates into CASGGEAGLSTDTQYF.